The 12 T cell receptor beta chains listed next were all sequenced from one sample in a study of cytomegalovirus exposure and HLA in healthy donors (dated by TCRdb to 2015 to 2018). The library was produced with the immunoSEQ multiplex PCR assay. The multiplex PCR relied on a mix of 60 forward primers for TCR Vbeta segments and 13 reverse primers for TCR Jbeta segments. TCRdb limited this immuneACCESS table to in-frame rearrangements with V and J called. A share of clones is missing; checked studies link under half to unresolved V genes, and the rest is unexplained. The sample's records list under 200,000 clones. Of the sample, less than 6.5% is held by the ten largest clones. The sample was PBMCs. Every receptor here comes from a man aged 25 to 40 in good health and CMV-seronegative.

The V and J genes are TRBV27 and TRBJ2-7, with 7 bases aligning to TRBD2. After removal of 7 bases from V and 1 base from J, the junction contained 4 bases not matched to a gene. Germline V CDR1 and CDR2: MNHEY, SMNVEV (reference sequence). This CDR3 contains 13 residues. The DNA of the CDR3 is TGTGCCAGCATTCCTAGCGGATCCTACGAGCAGTACTTC. Its protein is CASIPSGSYEQYF.

The chain has TRBV7-2 and TRBJ1-3; the D gene is possibly TRBD1 (6 bases). The CDR3 is made up of 16 amino acids. V was cut by 5 bases and J by 1 base, with 15 bases left in between. Germline V gene lookup returns CDR1 SGHTA and CDR2 FQGNSA. CDR3 in DNA: TGTGCCAGCAGCCCGCTTTCCAGGGGATCTGGAAACACCATATATTTT. It is translated as CASSPLSRGSGNTIYF.

The chain recombines TRBV6-5 with TRBJ2-7; maybe TRBD1 (5 bases). This CDR3 has 16 residues. The V gene's germline CDR1 is MNHEY and CDR2 SVGAGI. V lost 0 bases and J 1 base, leaving 13 bases between the germline ends. This chain's CDR3 is CASSYSSGLGSYEQYF. CDR3 DNA: TGTGCCAGCAGTTACTCGTCAGGGCTTGGTTCCTACGAGCAGTACTTC.

The CDR3 is CASSSGQASRGYTF. CDR3 coding DNA: TGTGCCAGCAGTTCAGGACAGGCCTCGAGAGGCTACACCTTC. This chain connects TRBV6-6 to TRBJ1-2, with 7 bases that match TRBD1. V lost 4 bases, J lost 8 bases, and 10 bases stayed unmatched. The germline V gene encodes CDR1 MNHNY and CDR2 SVGAGI (reference sequence). This CDR3 region has 14 residues.

J is TRBJ2-3 and V is TRBV7-2; tentative D call: TRBD1 (8 bases). CDR3 length equals 17 residues. Trimming took off 3 bases at V and 2 bases at J, with 18 bases between the two ends. The V gene's germline CDR1 is SGHTA and CDR2 FQGNSA. The CDR3 region is CASSFRQGRGNTDTQYF. In DNA form, the CDR3 reads TGTGCCAGCAGCTTCCGACAGGGGAGGGGAAACACAGATACGCAGTATTTT.

The rearrangement joins TRBV10-1 to TRBJ1-2; 7 nucleotides agree with TRBD1. Germline CDR1 WNHNN, CDR2 SYGVQD (reference sequence). Trimming took 7 bases from V and 3 from J; bases not matched to a gene: 17. The CDR3 has 17 residues. The chain's CDR3 is CASKRGGGHGRYYGYTF. Written as DNA, the CDR3 is TGCGCCAGCAAACGAGGGGGCGGGCACGGCCGGTACTATGGCTACACCTTC.

The rearrangement joins TRBV27 to TRBJ2-2; 13 nucleotides agree with TRBD2. CDR1 is MNHEY, CDR2 SMNVEV, per germline (reference sequence). This CDR3 region has 16 residues. The J segment lost 5 bases and the V segment lost 5 bases, leaving 5 bases of the junction unmatched. DNA for the CDR3: TGTGCCAGCAGTATACTAGCGGGGGGGCCAACCGGGGAGCTGTTTTTT. Amino acids: CASSILAGGPTGELFF.

The J gene is TRBJ1-2, the V gene TRBV9; 8 positions agree with TRBD1. The J segment lost 5 bases and the V segment lost 7 bases, leaving 13 bases of the junction unmatched. There are 15 residues in the CDR3. Germline assignment: CDR1 SGDLS and CDR2 YYNGEE. The CDR3 spells CASSLAGQESYGYTF. CDR3 coding DNA: TGTGCCAGCTCGCTGGCGGGACAGGAGAGTTATGGCTACACCTTC.

The V and J genes are TRBV6-1 and TRBJ2-1; D unclear. Germline V gene data show CDR1 as MNHNS and CDR2 as SASEGT. Trimming shortened V by 8 bases and J by 2 bases, and 13 bases separated the two germline ends. The CDR3 has 14 amino acids. Here the CDR3 DNA reads TGTGCCAGCGTAGCCCGATCGACCTACAATGAGCAGTTCTTC. This codes for CASVARSTYNEQFF.

The gene calls are TRBV5-1 and TRBJ2-2, with 8 positions matching TRBD2. Per germline, CDR1 SGHRS and CDR2 YFSETQ. The CDR3 extends over 15 amino acids. Losses at the gene ends were 4 bases for V and 6 bases for J; bases not matched to a gene: 8. The CDR3 reads CASSQGLVSAGELFF. CDR3 DNA sequence: TGCGCCAGCAGCCAGGGACTAGTCTCGGCCGGGGAGCTGTTTTTT.

This chain links TRBV27 with TRBJ1-5; 7 bases are shared with TRBD1. CDR3 length: 15 amino acids. Trimming took 5 bases from V and 7 from J; bases not matched to a gene: 11. Germline CDR1 is MNHEY and CDR2 is SMNVEV (reference sequence). CDR3 sequence: CASSPSPGGRQPQHF. In nucleotides, the CDR3 is TGTGCCAGCAGTCCTTCCCCAGGGGGAAGACAGCCCCAGCATTTT.

In regard to this clone: Compared with germline, one end of the junction differs, possibly owing to a read error. The chain joins TRBV7-9 to TRBJ1-5; 7 positions match TRBD1. CDR3 length equals 14 residues. The germline V gene has CDR1 SEHNR and CDR2 FQNEAQ (reference sequence). The CDR3 bases are TGTGCCAGCAGCCCGGGGACAGAGAATCCGCCCCAGCATTTT. Amino acid sequence: CASSPGTENPPQHF.